This entry is about one TCR beta chain. This sample is part of a study of cytomegalovirus exposure and HLA in healthy donors. Profiled with immunoSEQ multiplex PCR; TCRdb holds only in-frame clones, not every one. The sample consists of approximately 150,000 clones, about 89% of them appearing once. V dropped 6 bases and J dropped 6 bases, with 15 bases sitting between them. The CDR3 runs to 13 residues. Germline V gene data show CDR1 as MNHNS and CDR2 as SASEGT. The rearrangement joins TRBV6-1 to TRBJ2-7; D gene uncertain. The sequence derives from a woman under 30 in good health and CMV-seropositive. Sequenced input: PBMCs. The CDR3: CASRPSGSPEQYF. CDR3 in DNA: TGTGCCAGCAGACCTTCGGGTTCACCCGAGCAGTACTTC.